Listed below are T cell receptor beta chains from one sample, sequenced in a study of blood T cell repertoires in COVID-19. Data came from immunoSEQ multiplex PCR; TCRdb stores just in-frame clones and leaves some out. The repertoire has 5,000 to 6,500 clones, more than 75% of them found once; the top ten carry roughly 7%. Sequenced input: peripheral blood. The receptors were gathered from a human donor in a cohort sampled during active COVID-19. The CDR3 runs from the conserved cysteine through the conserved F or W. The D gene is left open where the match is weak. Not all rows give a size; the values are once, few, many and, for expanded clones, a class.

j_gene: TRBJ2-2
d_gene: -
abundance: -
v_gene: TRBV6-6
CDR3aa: CASSYLGAPRELFF
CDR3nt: TGTGCCAGCAGTTACCTAGGAGCCCCCAGGGAGCTGTTTTTT

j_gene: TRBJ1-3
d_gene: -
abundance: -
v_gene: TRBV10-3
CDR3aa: CAISVGGRTGNTIYF
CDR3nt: TGTGCCATCAGTGTCGGCGGGAGGACGGGAAACACCATATATTTT

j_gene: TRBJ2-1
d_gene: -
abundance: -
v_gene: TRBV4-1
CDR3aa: CASSQAPFDNEQFF
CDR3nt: TGCGCCAGCAGCCAAGCCCCCTTTGACAATGAGCAGTTCTTC

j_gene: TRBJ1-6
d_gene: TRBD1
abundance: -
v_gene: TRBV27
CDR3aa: CASKPGQVNSPLHF
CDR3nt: TGTGCCAGCAAACCGGGACAGGTGAATTCACCCCTCCACTTT

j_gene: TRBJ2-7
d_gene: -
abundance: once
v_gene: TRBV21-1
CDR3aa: CASSKARDGRYEQYF
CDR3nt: TGTGCCAGCAGCAAAGCGCGAGACGGGAGATACGAGCAGTACTTC

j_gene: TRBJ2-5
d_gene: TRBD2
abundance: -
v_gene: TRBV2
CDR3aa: CASSLGVSGETQYF
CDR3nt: TGTGCCAGCAGCTTGGGAGTTAGCGGGGAGACCCAGTACTTC

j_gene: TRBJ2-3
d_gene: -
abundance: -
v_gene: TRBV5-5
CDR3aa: CASSSSRGYSTDTQYF
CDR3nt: TGTGCCAGCAGCTCCTCTAGGGGGTATAGCACAGATACGCAGTATTTT

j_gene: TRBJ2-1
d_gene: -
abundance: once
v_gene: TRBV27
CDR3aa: CASSRIQGYSLYAYNEQFF
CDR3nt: TGTGCCAGCAGCCGGATACAGGGATATTCCCTTTATGCCTACAATGAGCAGTTCTTC

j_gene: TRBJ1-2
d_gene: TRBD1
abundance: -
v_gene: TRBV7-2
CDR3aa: CASSQDRENTDYTF
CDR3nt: TGTGCCAGCAGCCAGGACAGGGAAAATACGGACTACACCTTC

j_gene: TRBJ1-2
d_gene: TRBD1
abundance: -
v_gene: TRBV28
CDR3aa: CASSPPGTVNYGYTF
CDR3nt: TGTGCCAGCAGTCCCCCCGGGACAGTTAACTATGGCTACACCTTC

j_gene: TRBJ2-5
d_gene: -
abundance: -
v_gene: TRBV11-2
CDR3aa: CASGPGIRSETQYF
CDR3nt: TGTGCCAGCGGGCCGGGGATCCGGAGTGAGACCCAGTACTTC

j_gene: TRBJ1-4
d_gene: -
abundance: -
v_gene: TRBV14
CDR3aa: CASSQDLGAREKLFF
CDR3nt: TGTGCCAGCAGCCAAGACCTGGGGGCTCGCGAAAAACTGTTTTTT

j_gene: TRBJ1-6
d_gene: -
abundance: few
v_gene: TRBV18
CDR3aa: CASSPRRDSPLHF
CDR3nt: TGTGCCAGCTCACCACGGAGGGATTCACCCCTCCACTTT

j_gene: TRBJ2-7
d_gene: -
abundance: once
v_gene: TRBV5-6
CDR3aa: CASSWAGAALVQYF
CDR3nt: TGTGCCAGCAGCTGGGCAGGGGCCGCTTTGGTGCAGTACTTC

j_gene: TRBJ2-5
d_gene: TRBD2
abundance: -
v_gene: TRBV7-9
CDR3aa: CASSFPGLAVYF
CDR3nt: TGTGCCAGCAGCTTCCCGGGACTAGCGGTGTACTTC

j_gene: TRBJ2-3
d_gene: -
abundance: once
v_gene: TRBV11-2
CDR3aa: CASSLRRGGLTDTQYF
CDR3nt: TGTGCCAGCAGCTTACGGCGGGGAGGCCTCACAGATACGCAGTATTTT

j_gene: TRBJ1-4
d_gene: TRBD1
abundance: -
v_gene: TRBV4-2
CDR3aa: CASSHLPQGEFNEKLFF
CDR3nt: TGTGCCAGCAGCCACCTTCCTCAGGGGGAATTTAATGAAAAACTGTTTTTT

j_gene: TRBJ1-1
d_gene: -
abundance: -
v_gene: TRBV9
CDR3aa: CASSPPGNTEAFF
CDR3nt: TGTGCCAGCAGCCCCCCCGGGAACACTGAAGCTTTCTTT

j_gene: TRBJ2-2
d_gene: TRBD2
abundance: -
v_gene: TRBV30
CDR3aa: CAWSDPREWTGELFF
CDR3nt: TGTGCCTGGAGTGATCCGCGGGAGTGGACCGGGGAGCTGTTTTTT

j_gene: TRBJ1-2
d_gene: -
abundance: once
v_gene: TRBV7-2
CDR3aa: CASSTGGAPGYTF
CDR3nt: TGTGCCAGCAGCACTGGAGGGGCGCCTGGCTACACCTTC

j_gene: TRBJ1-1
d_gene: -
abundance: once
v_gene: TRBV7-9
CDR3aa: CASSLVRGVGTEAFF
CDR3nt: TGTGCCAGCAGCTTAGTTAGGGGCGTAGGGACTGAAGCTTTCTTT

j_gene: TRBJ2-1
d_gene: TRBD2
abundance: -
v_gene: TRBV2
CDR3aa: CASRSGISYNEQFF
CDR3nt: TGTGCCAGCAGGAGCGGGATCTCATACAATGAGCAGTTCTTC

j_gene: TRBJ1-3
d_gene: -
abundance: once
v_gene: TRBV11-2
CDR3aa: CASSPHRFPSGNTIYF
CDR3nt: TGTGCCAGCAGCCCGCACAGATTTCCCTCTGGAAACACCATATATTTT

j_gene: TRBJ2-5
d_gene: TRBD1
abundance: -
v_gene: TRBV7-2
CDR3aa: CASSSQTGSYGETQYF
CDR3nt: TGTGCCAGCAGCTCCCAGACAGGGAGTTATGGGGAGACCCAGTACTTC

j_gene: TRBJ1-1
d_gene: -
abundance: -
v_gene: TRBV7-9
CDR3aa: CASTLREGGNTEAFF
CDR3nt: TGTGCCAGCACCCTTAGGGAGGGGGGAAACACTGAAGCTTTCTTT

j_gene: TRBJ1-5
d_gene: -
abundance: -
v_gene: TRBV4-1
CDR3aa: CASSLSWAPNQPQHF
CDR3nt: TGCGCCAGCAGCCTCTCGTGGGCACCTAATCAGCCCCAGCATTTT

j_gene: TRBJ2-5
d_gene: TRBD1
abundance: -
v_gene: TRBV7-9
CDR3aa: CASSSGQGWETQYF
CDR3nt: TGTGCCAGCAGCTCAGGACAGGGTTGGGAGACCCAGTACTTC

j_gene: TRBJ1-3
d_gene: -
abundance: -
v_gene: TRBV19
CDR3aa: CASGRGGSGNTIYF
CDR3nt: TGTGCCAGTGGACGAGGGGGCTCTGGAAACACCATATATTTT

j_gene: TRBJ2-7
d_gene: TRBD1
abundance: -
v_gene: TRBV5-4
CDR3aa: CASSLTGGDEQYF
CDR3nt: TGTGCCAGCAGCTTGACAGGGGGCGACGAGCAGTACTTC

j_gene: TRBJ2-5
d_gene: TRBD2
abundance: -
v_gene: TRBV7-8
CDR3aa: CASSDPTSGRAIETQYF
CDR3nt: TGTGCCAGCAGCGATCCGACTAGCGGGAGGGCAATAGAGACCCAGTACTTC

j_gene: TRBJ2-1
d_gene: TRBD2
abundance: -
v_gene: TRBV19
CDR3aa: CASGGSSYNEQFF
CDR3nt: TGTGCCAGCGGCGGGAGCTCCTACAATGAGCAGTTCTTC

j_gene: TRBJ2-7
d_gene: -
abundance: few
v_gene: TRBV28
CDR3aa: CASSLPGSYEQYF
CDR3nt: TGTGCCAGCAGTTTGCCCGGTAGCTACGAGCAGTACTTC

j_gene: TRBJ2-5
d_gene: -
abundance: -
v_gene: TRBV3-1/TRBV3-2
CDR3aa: CASSQPQETQYF
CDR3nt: TGTGCCAGCAGCCAACCCCAGGAGACCCAGTACTTC

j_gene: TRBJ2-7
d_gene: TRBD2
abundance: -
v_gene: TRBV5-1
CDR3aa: CASSQYSGSGYEQYF
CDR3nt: TGCGCCAGCAGCCAATATAGCGGGAGTGGGTACGAGCAGTACTTC

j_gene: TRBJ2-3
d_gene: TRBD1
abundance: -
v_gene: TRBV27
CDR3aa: CASSLGQYTDTQYF
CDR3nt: TGTGCCAGCAGTCTGGGACAGTACACAGATACGCAGTATTTT

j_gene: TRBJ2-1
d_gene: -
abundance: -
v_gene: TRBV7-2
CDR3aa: CASSFNRMISGSEQFF
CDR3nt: TGTGCCAGCAGCTTTAATCGGATGATTTCTGGGAGTGAGCAGTTCTTC

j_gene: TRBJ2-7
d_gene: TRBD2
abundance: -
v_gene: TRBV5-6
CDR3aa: CASSLSLPSGRPTEQYF
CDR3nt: TGTGCCAGCAGCTTGTCTCTTCCTAGCGGGAGGCCTACCGAGCAGTACTTC

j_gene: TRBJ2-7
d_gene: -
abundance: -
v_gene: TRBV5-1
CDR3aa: CASSSGTGPFGEQYF
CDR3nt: TGCGCCAGCAGCAGCGGGACAGGACCTTTCGGGGAGCAGTACTTC

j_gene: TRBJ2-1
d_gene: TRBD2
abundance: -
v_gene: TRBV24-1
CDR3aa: CATSEPSGLAGNEQFF
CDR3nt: TGTGCCACCAGTGAGCCCTCGGGACTAGCGGGTAATGAGCAGTTCTTC

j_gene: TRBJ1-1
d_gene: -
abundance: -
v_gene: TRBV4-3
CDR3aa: CASSRQVRRGMNTEAFF
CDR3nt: TGCGCCAGCAGCAGACAGGTCCGAAGGGGCATGAACACTGAAGCTTTCTTT

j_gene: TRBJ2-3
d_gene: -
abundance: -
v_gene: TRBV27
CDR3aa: CASSLPNEDTQYF
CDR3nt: TGTGCCAGCAGTTTACCGAATGAGGATACGCAGTATTTT

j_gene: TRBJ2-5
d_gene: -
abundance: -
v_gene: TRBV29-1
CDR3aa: CSVGGTQGFGETQYF
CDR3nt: TGCAGCGTTGGAGGGACTCAGGGTTTTGGAGAGACCCAGTACTTC

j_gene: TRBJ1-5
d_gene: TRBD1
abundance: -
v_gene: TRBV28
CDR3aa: CASSFVLQGGHSNQPQHF
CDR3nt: TGTGCCAGCAGTTTTGTTTTGCAGGGGGGACATAGCAATCAGCCCCAGCATTTT

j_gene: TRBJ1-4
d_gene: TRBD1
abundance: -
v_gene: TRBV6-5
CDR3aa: CASRPDRGAGEKLFF
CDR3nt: TGTGCCAGCAGACCGGACAGGGGGGCGGGAGAAAAACTGTTTTTT

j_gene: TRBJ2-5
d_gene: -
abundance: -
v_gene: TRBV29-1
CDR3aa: CSVGYGTSKETQYF
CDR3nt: TGCAGCGTCGGTTATGGGACAAGCAAAGAGACCCAGTACTTC

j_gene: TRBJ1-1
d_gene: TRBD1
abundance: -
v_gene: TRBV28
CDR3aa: CASSPRTGAIGNTEAFF
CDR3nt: TGTGCCAGCAGTCCCCGGACAGGGGCTATCGGGAACACTGAAGCTTTCTTT

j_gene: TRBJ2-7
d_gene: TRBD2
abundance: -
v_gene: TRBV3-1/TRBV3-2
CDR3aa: CASSQDLPGLAAEQYF
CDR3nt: TGTGCCAGCAGCCAAGATCTCCCGGGACTAGCGGCGGAGCAGTACTTC

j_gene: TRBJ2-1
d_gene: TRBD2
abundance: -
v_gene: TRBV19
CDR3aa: CASSSGTSGSSYNEQFF
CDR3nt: TGTGCCAGTTCCTCCGGGACTAGCGGGAGCTCCTACAATGAGCAGTTCTTC

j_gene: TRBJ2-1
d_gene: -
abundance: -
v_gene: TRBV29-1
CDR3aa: CSVPRGSLGRNEQFF
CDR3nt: TGCAGCGTCCCTAGAGGGTCGCTAGGTCGCAATGAGCAGTTCTTC

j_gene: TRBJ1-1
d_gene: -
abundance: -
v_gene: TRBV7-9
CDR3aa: CASSLGALDTEAFF
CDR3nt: TGTGCCAGCAGCTTGGGGGCATTGGACACTGAAGCTTTCTTT

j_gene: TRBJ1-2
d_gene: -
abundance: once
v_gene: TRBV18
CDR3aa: CASSPDSNYGYTF
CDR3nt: TGTGCCAGCTCACCCGACAGCAACTATGGCTACACCTTC

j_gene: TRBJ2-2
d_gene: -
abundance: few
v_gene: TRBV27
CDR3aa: CASRNTGYQGGGELFF
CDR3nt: TGTGCCAGCAGAAACACAGGATATCAGGGTGGCGGGGAGCTGTTTTTT

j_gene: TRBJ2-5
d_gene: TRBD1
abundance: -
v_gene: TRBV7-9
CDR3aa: CASSSTGAGTQYF
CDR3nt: TGTGCCAGCAGCTCCACAGGGGCCGGGACCCAGTACTTC

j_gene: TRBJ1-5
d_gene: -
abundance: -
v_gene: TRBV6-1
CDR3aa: CASSEGGHNQPQHF
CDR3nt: TGTGCCAGCAGTGAAGGGGGACATAATCAGCCCCAGCATTTT